Listed below are T cell receptor beta chains from one sample, sequenced in a study of blood T cell repertoires in COVID-19. The table came from immunoSEQ multiplex PCR; TCRdb's copy has only in-frame clones and leaves some out. This repertoire shows some 180,000 clones, about 80% found once; its top ten account for around 6.9%. The sample was peripheral blood. The receptor set was obtained from a man aged 60 to 75 with acute or convalescent COVID-19. Both conserved end residues are part of each CDR3. D genes are given only for firm matches. Some rows have no size entry. The others give once, few or many, or a class for an expanded clone.

>NA|TRBV11-2|NA|TRBJ2-5
CASSLDNSVTQYF
TGTGCCAGCAGCTTAGATAATAGCGTGACCCAGTACTTC
>TRBD2|TRBV5-1|NA|TRBJ2-4
CASSSGGAKNIQYF
TGCGCCAGCAGTAGCGGGGGGGCCAAAAACATTCAGTACTTC
>TRBD2|TRBV11-2|once|TRBJ2-3
CASSLSSGGTDTQYF
TGTGCCAGCAGCTTAAGTAGCGGGGGGACGGATACGCAGTATTTT
>TRBD1|TRBV29-1|NA|TRBJ2-7
CSVSGTGFSYEQYF
TGCAGCGTCTCCGGGACAGGCTTCTCCTACGAGCAGTACTTC
>TRBD2|TRBV5-1|NA|TRBJ2-7
CASNRDGTTLYEQYF
TGCGCCAGCAATCGGGACGGGACTACCCTCTACGAGCAGTACTTC
>TRBD1|TRBV24-1|NA|TRBJ1-5
CATSDTGTDKYSNQPQHF
TGTGCCACCAGTGATACCGGGACAGATAAATATAGCAATCAGCCCCAGCATTTT
>TRBD1|TRBV10-3|NA|TRBJ2-5
CAISDRGRETQYF
TGTGCCATCAGTGACAGGGGGCGGGAGACCCAGTACTTC
>NA|TRBV14|NA|TRBJ2-7
CASSPRTGTHEQYF
TGTGCCAGCAGCCCACGAACAGGGACCCACGAGCAGTACTTC
>TRBD2|TRBV3-1/TRBV3-2|many|TRBJ2-7
CASSQSTSDYEQYF
TGTGCCAGCAGCCAATCGACTAGCGACTACGAGCAGTACTTC
>TRBD1|TRBV7-3|NA|TRBJ1-2
CASSPSPRDRIYGYTF
TGTGCCAGCAGCCCCTCCCCCCGGGACAGGATCTATGGCTACACCTTC
>TRBD1|TRBV3-1/TRBV3-2|once|TRBJ1-2
CASSQAGQMAGYTF
TGTGCCAGCAGCCAAGCGGGACAGATGGCTGGCTACACCTTC
>NA|TRBV7-9|NA|TRBJ1-6
CASSKQGVGISPLHF
TGTGCCAGCAGCAAACAGGGAGTTGGGATTTCACCCCTCCACTTT
>NA|TRBV4-1|NA|TRBJ1-1
CASSREGGGSTEAFF
TGCGCCAGCAGCCGCGAAGGTGGTGGGAGCACTGAAGCTTTCTTT
>TRBD1|TRBV11-3|NA|TRBJ1-1
CASSLRQGENTEAFF
TGTGCCAGCAGCTTACGGCAGGGGGAGAACACTGAAGCTTTCTTT
>NA|TRBV12-3/TRBV12-4|NA|TRBJ1-5
CASSRDYISPQHF
TGTGCCAGCAGCAGAGACTATATCAGCCCCCAGCATTTT
>NA|TRBV3-1/TRBV3-2|NA|TRBJ2-1
CASSDWNNEQFF
TGTGCCAGCAGCGACTGGAACAATGAGCAGTTCTTC
>TRBD1|TRBV28|NA|TRBJ2-2
CAIHDRGRTGELFF
TGTGCCATCCATGACAGGGGGCGAACCGGGGAGCTGTTTTTT
>TRBD1|TRBV27|NA|TRBJ1-2
CASSSGGSDYGYTF
TGTGCCAGCAGTTCAGGGGGCTCAGACTATGGCTACACCTTC
>TRBD1|TRBV5-1|NA|TRBJ2-6
CASSLEPGQGVSGANVLTF
TGCGCCAGCAGCTTGGAACCGGGACAGGGGGTCTCTGGGGCCAACGTCCTGACTTTC
>TRBD1|TRBV10-3|NA|TRBJ1-4
CAISASGGGEKLFF
TGTGCCATCAGTGCCTCAGGGGGCGGTGAAAAACTGTTTTTT
>NA|TRBV4-1|few|TRBJ2-7
CASSQDQGYEQYF
TGCGCCAGCAGCCAAGATCAGGGCTACGAGCAGTACTTC
>TRBD1|TRBV19|NA|TRBJ1-3
CASTWTGQGNTIYF
TGTGCCAGTACTTGGACAGGGCAAGGAAACACCATATATTTT
>TRBD2|TRBV9|NA|TRBJ2-3
CASSLGTSGRDTQYF
TGTGCCAGCAGCTTAGGGACTAGCGGGAGAGATACGCAGTATTTT
>NA|TRBV3-1/TRBV3-2|NA|TRBJ1-2
CASSSGVEGYGYTF
TGTGCCAGCAGTTCAGGGGTAGAAGGGTATGGCTACACCTTC
>TRBD1|TRBV5-1|NA|TRBJ1-4
CASSSGGTGLEKLFF
TGCGCCAGCAGCTCCGGAGGGACAGGGCTTGAAAAACTGTTTTTT
>NA|TRBV20-1|NA|TRBJ1-2
CSASALLASGGYTF
TGCAGTGCTAGTGCTCTTCTGGCCTCTGGTGGCTACACCTTC
>TRBD2|TRBV7-2|NA|TRBJ2-1
CASSYTSGGYNEQFF
TGTGCCAGCAGCTATACTAGCGGGGGGTACAATGAGCAGTTCTTC
>TRBD1|TRBV12-3/TRBV12-4|once|TRBJ1-5
CASRGQANQPQHF
TGTGCCAGCAGGGGACAGGCAAATCAGCCCCAGCATTTT
>TRBD2|TRBV28|NA|TRBJ2-7
CASSLAGGVVYEQYF
TGTGCCAGCAGTTTAGCGGGGGGGGTCGTTTACGAGCAGTACTTC
>TRBD2|TRBV7-8|NA|TRBJ2-1
CASSLGGPGGQGSEQFF
TGTGCCAGCAGCTTAGGCGGTCCGGGGGGGCAGGGCAGTGAGCAGTTCTTC
>NA|TRBV7-8|once|TRBJ2-7
CASSLDQTKNEQYF
TGTGCCAGCAGCTTAGACCAAACTAAGAACGAGCAGTACTTC
>NA|TRBV7-9|NA|TRBJ2-7
CASSSSSYEQYF
TGTGCCAGCAGCTCGAGCTCCTACGAGCAGTACTTC
>TRBD1|TRBV24-1|once|TRBJ2-3
CATSDPDRGDDTQYF
TGTGCCACCAGTGACCCTGACAGGGGCGACGATACGCAGTATTTT
>NA|TRBV7-3|NA|TRBJ1-2
CASSDAGGYGYTF
TGTGCCAGCAGCGACGCGGGAGGCTATGGCTACACCTTC
>TRBD2|TRBV5-1|NA|TRBJ2-4
CASSPGLVSDIQYF
TGCGCCAGCAGCCCGGGACTAGTGAGCGACATTCAGTACTTC
>NA|TRBV23-1|NA|TRBJ2-7
CASSLTVSCSYEQYF
TGCGCCAGCAGTCTAACAGTAAGCTGCTCCTACGAGCAGTACTTC
>NA|TRBV5-1|NA|TRBJ1-1
CASRAGNTEAFF
TGCGCCAGCAGGGCAGGGAACACTGAAGCTTTCTTT
>NA|TRBV7-2|NA|TRBJ2-1
CASSLGAQSSYNEQFF
TGTGCCAGCAGCTTAGGGGCCCAAAGCTCCTACAATGAGCAGTTCTTC
>TRBD1|TRBV7-8|once|TRBJ1-6
CASSAAWTGADSPLHF
TGTGCCAGCAGCGCAGCTTGGACAGGGGCAGATTCACCCCTCCACTTT
>TRBD1|TRBV9|NA|TRBJ1-1
CASSVDPTGSEAFF
TGTGCCAGCAGCGTCGACCCGACAGGGAGTGAAGCTTTCTTT
>TRBD2|TRBV4-2|NA|TRBJ2-3
CASSQEWTRTTDTQYF
TGTGCCAGCAGCCAAGAGTGGACTAGAACCACAGATACGCAGTATTTT
>TRBD1|TRBV19|few|TRBJ1-2
CASSRTGINDYGYTF
TGTGCCAGTAGCCGGACAGGTATCAACGACTATGGCTACACCTTC
>NA|TRBV28|NA|TRBJ1-2
CASSWRGGGYTF
TGTGCCAGCAGTTGGAGGGGGGGTGGCTACACCTTC
>NA|TRBV6-1|NA|TRBJ1-3
CASSESSGWSGNTIYF
TGTGCCAGCAGTGAATCGTCAGGGTGGTCCGGAAACACCATATATTTT
>NA|TRBV19|NA|TRBJ1-6
CASSTTRGGTNSPLHF
TGTGCCAGTAGTACCACCCGGGGGGGGACAAATTCACCCCTCCACTTT
>NA|TRBV7-8|NA|TRBJ2-7
CASSLWGRDFNEQYF
TGTGCCAGCAGCTTATGGGGTCGGGATTTCAACGAGCAGTACTTC
>TRBD2|TRBV5-4|NA|TRBJ2-3
CASSMKVAGGATDTQYF
TGTGCCAGCAGCATGAAGGTAGCGGGGGGCGCCACAGATACGCAGTATTTT
>TRBD2|TRBV27|NA|TRBJ2-3
CASSWSSSGRDTQYF
TGTGCCAGCAGTTGGTCGTCTAGCGGGAGAGATACGCAGTATTTT
>NA|TRBV9|NA|TRBJ2-7
CASSPTPQGHEQYF
TGTGCCAGCAGTCCCACCCCCCAGGGCCACGAGCAGTACTTC